The T cell receptor (beta chain) under discussion was sequenced for a study of T cells in Graves' hyperthyroidism and ophthalmopathy. Whole-study context: Peripheral blood was obtained at initial diagnosis, preceding any treatment.

TCR beta CDR3 sequences were amplified from RNA transcripts. Carried out on the TCR CDR3, a first-round RT-PCR used the HTBI primer set. TCRdb processed the multiplex PCR reads anew with MiXCR; each CDR3 protein has one entry. Found here are a few hundred thousand distinct CDR3 sequences, about a sixth of them singletons; the top ten hold 6.5% to 8%. Overall study findings and caveats: From stable hyperthyroidism, ophthalmopathy was set apart by a 13 V-J model.

About this clonotype itself: The antigen remains unidentified. A much larger clone lies one base from this, so it may be a read error.

The V gene end was trimmed by 6 bases and the J gene end by 5 bases; junction bases not matched to a gene: 3. Germline assignment: CDR1 SNHLY and CDR2 FYNNEI. The CDR3 consists of 13 residues. Sequenced: blood. The source of this sequence is a woman aged 25 to 39 with Graves' hyperthyroidism. The V and J genes are TRBV2 and TRBJ2-1, with 8 bases lining up with TRBD2. The CDR3 nucleotides are TGTGCCAGCAGGCTAGCGGGCCACAATGAGCAGTTCTTC. Translation gives CASRLAGHNEQFF.